These 21 T cell receptor beta chains were all obtained from the same sample, sequenced in a study of human T cells and chemical hapten exposure. TCRdb re-called the RACE reads with MiXCR, one entry per CDR3 protein. The data contain about 90,000 distinct CDR3 sequences, approximately 10% of them singletons. Time point described: patch test 1, 2 weeks after DPC sensitization. Noted treatment: therapeutic diphenylcyclopropenone sensitization with weekly scalp DPC. Specimen: whole blood, collected in connection with sensitization to the hapten diphenylcyclopropenone (DPC). All receptors derive from a man aged 40-49 years with alopecia areata. Some clones in this sample may be carry-over from other donors' samples.

The chain uses TRBV29-1 and TRBJ2-3, with 9 bases matching TRBD2. This CDR3 is 16 amino acids long. The junction had 10 bases not matched to a gene; V was cut back by 4 bases and J by 2 bases. Germline V gene lookup returns CDR1 SQVTM and CDR2 ANQGSEA. The DNA for the CDR3 is TGCAGCGTTGTTTTGAGCTCTAGCGGGGTCACAGATACGCAGTATTTT. It is translated as CSVVLSSSGVTDTQYF.

This chain links TRBV29-1 with TRBJ2-4, with TRBD1 matching over 8 bases. Germline CDR1 reads SQVTM; CDR2 reads ANQGSEA. The CDR3 consists of 13 residues. The trim removed 6 bases at V and 5 bases at J, leaving 6 bases unmatched. The CDR3 DNA reads as TGCAGCGTAGAGGTGACAGGGGAAAACATTCAGTACTTC. Translating gives CSVEVTGENIQYF.

The rearrangement uses TRBV6-6 and TRBJ2-7; 9 nucleotides agree with TRBD2. CDR3 length: 15 residues. The germline CDR1 and CDR2 sequences are MNHNY and SVGAGI (reference sequence). The V segment lost 7 bases and the J segment 7 bases; nucleotides outside the gene matches: 14. The CDR3 bases are TGTGCCAGCATCCCGGGAATAGCGGGAGTCGGGGAGCAGTACTTC. Protein product: CASIPGIAGVGEQYF.

This clonotype was observed many times. This chain links TRBV7-9 with TRBJ1-1; D remains unclear. The ends were cut back, 3 bases at V and 0 bases at J, with 14 bases in the middle. There are 16 residues in the CDR3. Germline lookup yields CDR1 SEHNR and CDR2 FQNEAQ (reference sequence). The CDR3 here is CASSFLQGPVNTEAFF. The DNA for the CDR3 is TGTGCCAGCAGCTTCTTACAAGGGCCCGTGAACACTGAAGCTTTCTTT.

This clonotype was found a few times. The chain couples TRBV4-1 to TRBJ1-3, with D uncertain. This CDR3 comprises 15 residues. V lost 2 bases and J lost 0, with 8 bases in between. Germline V gene sequence: CDR1 MGHRA, CDR2 YSYEKL. CDR3 sequence reads: CASSQLRLSGNTIYF. CDR3 sequence (DNA): TGCGCCAGCAGCCAACTCCGACTCTCTGGAAACACCATATATTTT.

This clonotype was detected ten times or more. This rearrangement joins TRBV20-1 to TRBJ2-7, with 12 bases identical to TRBD2. With V trimmed by 5 bases and J by 6 bases, 11 bases remained unmatched. CDR3 length equals 15 residues. CDR1 is DFQATT, CDR2 SNEGSKA, per germline (reference sequence). The CDR3 DNA is TGCAGTGCTGGGCTAGCGGGAGGGCCCCCCGGCGAGCAGTACTTC. Residues: CSAGLAGGPPGEQYF.

This chain connects TRBV3-2 to TRBJ1-4. TRBV3-2 is shown as a pseudogene. This CDR3 has 16 residues. DNA of the CDR3: TGTGCCAGCAGCCAAGATTGGCTGGAAGTAGGTGAAAAACTGTTTTTT. Translation gives CASSQDWLEVGEKLFF.

This chain uses TRBV14 with TRBJ1-6; tentative D call: TRBD1 (6 bases). This CDR3 is built from 14 residues. Per the germline V gene, CDR1 is SGHDN and CDR2 is FVKESK. The germline V and J ends were trimmed by 1 base and 8 bases, with 9 bases remaining between them. The CDR3 is CASSQGTAYSPLHF. The CDR3 DNA reads as TGTGCCAGCAGCCAAGGGACAGCTTATTCACCCCTCCACTTT.

This rearrangement joins TRBV20-1 to TRBJ2-1; D may be TRBD1 (7 bases). V lost 6 bases, J lost 6 bases, and 15 bases lay in between. CDR1 and CDR2 from the germline V gene are DFQATT and SNEGSKA (reference sequence). This CDR3 has 13 amino acids. CDR3 sequence reads: CSAYRQGLNEQFF. The CDR3 DNA follows: TGCAGTGCGTATAGACAGGGACTCAATGAGCAGTTCTTC.

This chain joins TRBV7-2 and TRBJ2-7; D unclear. Looked up from germline, CDR1 is SGHTA and CDR2 is FQGNSA. The V gene lost 3 bases and the J gene lost 1 base, with 7 bases spanning the gap. The CDR3 is 13 amino acids. The CDR3 loop is CASSFGQSYEQYF. CDR3 sequence (DNA): TGTGCCAGCAGCTTTGGGCAATCCTACGAGCAGTACTTC.

Many counts were recorded for this clonotype. The chain employs TRBV3-1 and TRBJ1-4, with 7 bases matching TRBD1. The CDR3 length is 14 residues. J lost 10 bases, V lost 0 bases, and 5 bases had no gene match. The V gene's germline CDR1 is LGHDT and CDR2 YNNKEL (reference sequence). CDR3 sequence (DNA): TGTGCCAGCAGCCAAGAACACAGGGGCGGAAAACTGTTTTTT. Translated: CASSQEHRGGKLFF.

This chain joins TRBV10-3 and TRBJ2-1, with 7 bases lining up with TRBD2. Trimming cost V 9 bases and J 6 bases; bases outside gene matches: 8. The CDR3 contains 13 residues. Germline values: CDR1 ENHRY, CDR2 SYGVKD. CDR3 amino acids: CAILLAGSNEQFF. In nucleotides, the CDR3 is TGTGCCATACTCTTAGCGGGTTCCAATGAGCAGTTCTTC.

This clonotype occurred a few times. The rearrangement uses TRBV9 and TRBJ2-3; 7 bases map to TRBD1. The CDR3 totals 18 residues. CDR1 SGDLS and CDR2 YYNGEE come from the germline V gene. J gave up 1 base and V 0 bases, and 11 bases lay outside the gene matches. In nucleotides, the CDR3 is TGTGCCAGCAGCGTAGCTACCGGGACAGCTGCAGGCACAGATACGCAGTATTTT. It yields the protein CASSVATGTAAGTDTQYF.

The table lists this clonotype with many counts. V usage is TRBV2 and J usage is TRBJ1-5; D is perhaps TRBD1 (6 bases). Germline V gives CDR1 SNHLY, CDR2 FYNNEI. V was shortened by 1 base and J by 5 bases, with 6 bases between the two germline ends. The CDR3 is 13 amino acids. CDR3 nucleotide sequence: TGTGCCAGCAGTGAAGAGGGGGATCAGCCCCAGCATTTT. Translating gives CASSEEGDQPQHF.

This clonotype has a count of ten or more. The rearrangement links TRBV7-2 to TRBJ1-1, with TRBD1 matching over 7 bases. This CDR3 is 11 amino acids long. J was trimmed by 4 bases and V by 8 bases; bases with no gene match: 1. CDR1 and CDR2 (germline): SGHTA, FQGNSA. DNA for the CDR3: TGTGCCAGCCGGACAGGCACTGAAGCTTTCTTT. As protein: CASRTGTEAFF.

J is TRBJ2-7 and V is TRBV29-1; 7 bases are a match to TRBD1. Germline lookup yields CDR1 SQVTM and CDR2 ANQGSEA. V lost 1 base, J lost 2 bases, and 11 bases stayed unmatched. The CDR3 is 16 residues long. The CDR3 sequence is CSVEGRTGSGPYEQYF. In DNA form, the CDR3 reads TGCAGCGTTGAAGGGAGGACAGGATCAGGCCCCTACGAGCAGTACTTC.

This clonotype is judged medium-sized. The chain is built from TRBV20-1 and TRBJ1-4, with 12 bases fitting TRBD1. This CDR3 has 15 residues. V shed 5 bases, J shed 6 bases, and the junction held 7 bases outside the gene matches. Germline V gene sequence: CDR1 DFQATT, CDR2 SNEGSKA (reference sequence). CDR3 bases: TGCAGTGCTCCCGGGACAGGGGGCGCATATGAAAAACTGTTTTTT. Protein sequence: CSAPGTGGAYEKLFF.

This clonotype appeared a few times. The rearrangement joins TRBV27 to TRBJ2-2; a possible D gene is TRBD1 (6 bases). This CDR3 has 15 amino acids. Germline V gene lookup returns CDR1 MNHEY and CDR2 SMNVEV (reference sequence). V was pared by 5 bases and J by 6 bases, with 16 bases between. In DNA, the CDR3 is TGTGCCAGCAGTCCTAACAGGGTTCTTGCCGGGGAGCTGTTTTTT. Translation gives CASSPNRVLAGELFF.

This clonotype was seen repeatedly, ten times or more. V is TRBV27 and J is TRBJ1-2; D gene ambiguous. V shed 5 bases and J shed 4 bases, with 11 bases lying between them. In germline, CDR1 is MNHEY, CDR2 SMNVEV (reference sequence). CDR3 length equals 13 residues. In DNA, the CDR3 is TGTGCCAGCAGTCTTGGCCTGTTCTATGGCTACACCTTC. This gives the protein CASSLGLFYGYTF.

The chain has TRBV7-9 and TRBJ1-5; D call uncertain. CDR1 is SEHNR, CDR2 FQNEAQ, per germline (reference sequence). The V gene lost 1 base and the J gene lost 5 bases, with 6 bases spanning the gap. CDR3 size: 13 residues. CDR3 sequence reads: CASSLDTYQPQHF. The CDR3 nucleotides are TGTGCCAGCAGCTTAGACACGTATCAGCCCCAGCATTTT.

This clonotype was detected only a few times. CDR3 protein: CASSSSPRVDSGNTIYF. CDR3 nucleotide sequence: TGCGCCAGCAGCTCCTCACCGCGGGTGGACTCTGGAAACACCATATATTTT. The chain couples TRBV5-1 to TRBJ1-3; D not resolved. The ends were cut back, 3 bases at V and 0 bases at J, with 16 bases in the middle. CDR1 is SGHRS, CDR2 YFSETQ, per germline. The CDR3 has 17 amino acids.